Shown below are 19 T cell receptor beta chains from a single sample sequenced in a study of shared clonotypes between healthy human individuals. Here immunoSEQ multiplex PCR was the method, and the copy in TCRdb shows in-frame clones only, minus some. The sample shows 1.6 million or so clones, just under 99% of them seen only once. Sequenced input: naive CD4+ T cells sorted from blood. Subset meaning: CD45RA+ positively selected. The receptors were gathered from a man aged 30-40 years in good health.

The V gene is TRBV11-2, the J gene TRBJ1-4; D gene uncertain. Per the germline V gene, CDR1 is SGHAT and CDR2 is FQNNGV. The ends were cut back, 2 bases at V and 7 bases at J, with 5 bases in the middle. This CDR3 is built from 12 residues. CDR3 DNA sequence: TGTGCCAGCAGCTTAAAGGGTGAAAAACTGTTTTTT. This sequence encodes CASSLKGEKLFF.

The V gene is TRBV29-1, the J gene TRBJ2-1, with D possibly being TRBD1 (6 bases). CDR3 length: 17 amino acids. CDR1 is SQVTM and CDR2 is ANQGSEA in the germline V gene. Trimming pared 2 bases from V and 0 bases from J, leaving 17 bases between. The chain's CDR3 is CSVEFLDRQTSYNEQFF. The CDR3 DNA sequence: TGCAGCGTTGAATTCCTAGACAGGCAGACCTCCTACAATGAGCAGTTCTTC.

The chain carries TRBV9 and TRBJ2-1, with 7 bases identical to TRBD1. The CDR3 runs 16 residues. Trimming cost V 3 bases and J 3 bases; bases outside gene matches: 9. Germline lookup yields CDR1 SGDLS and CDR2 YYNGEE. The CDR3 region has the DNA TGTGCCAGCAGCGCCTTCACAGGGGTGGTCTACAATGAGCAGTTCTTC. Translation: CASSAFTGVVYNEQFF.

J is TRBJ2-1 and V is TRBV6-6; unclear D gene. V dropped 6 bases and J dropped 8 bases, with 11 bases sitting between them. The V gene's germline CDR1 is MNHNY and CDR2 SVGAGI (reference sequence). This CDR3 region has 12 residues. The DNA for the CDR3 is TGTGCCAGCAGCCCAACCTGGGATGAGCAGTTCTTC. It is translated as CASSPTWDEQFF.

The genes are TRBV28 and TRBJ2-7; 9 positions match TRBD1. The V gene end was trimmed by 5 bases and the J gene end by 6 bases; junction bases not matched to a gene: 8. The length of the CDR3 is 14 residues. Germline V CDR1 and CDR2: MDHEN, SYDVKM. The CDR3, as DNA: TGTGCCAGCAGTGGGGGGGGACAGGGCTCCGAGCAGTACTTC. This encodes CASSGGGQGSEQYF. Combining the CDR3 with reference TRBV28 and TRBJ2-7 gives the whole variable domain DVKVTQSSRYLVKRTGEKVFLECVQDMDHENMFWYRQDPGLGLRLIYFSYDVKMKEKGDIPEGYSVSREKKERFSLILESASTNQTSMYLCASSGGGQGSEQYFGPGTRLTVT.

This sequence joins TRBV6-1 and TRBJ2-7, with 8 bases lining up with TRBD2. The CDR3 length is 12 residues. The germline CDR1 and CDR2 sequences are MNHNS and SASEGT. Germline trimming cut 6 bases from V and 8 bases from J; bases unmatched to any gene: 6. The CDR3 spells CASRLAVDKQYF. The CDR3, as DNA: TGTGCCAGCAGACTAGCGGTGGACAAGCAGTACTTC.

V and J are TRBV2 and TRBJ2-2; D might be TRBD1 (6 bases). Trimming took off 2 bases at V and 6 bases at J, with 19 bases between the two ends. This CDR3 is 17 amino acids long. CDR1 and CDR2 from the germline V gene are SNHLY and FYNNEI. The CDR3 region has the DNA TGTGCCAGCAGTGAAATTGGGTACAGGGAAACCGCCGGGGAGCTGTTTTTT. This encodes CASSEIGYRETAGELFF.

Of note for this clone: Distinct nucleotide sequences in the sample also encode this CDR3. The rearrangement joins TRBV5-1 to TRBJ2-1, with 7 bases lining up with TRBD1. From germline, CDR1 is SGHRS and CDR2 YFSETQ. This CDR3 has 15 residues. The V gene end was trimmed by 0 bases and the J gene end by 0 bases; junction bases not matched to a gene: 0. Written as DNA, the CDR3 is TGCGCCAGCAGCTTGGGGGACAGCTCCTACAATGAGCAGTTCTTC. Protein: CASSLGDSSYNEQFF.

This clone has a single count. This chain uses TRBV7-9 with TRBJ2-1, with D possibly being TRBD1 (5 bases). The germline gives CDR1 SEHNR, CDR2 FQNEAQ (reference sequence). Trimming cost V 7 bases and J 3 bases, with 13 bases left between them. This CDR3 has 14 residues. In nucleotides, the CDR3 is TGTGCCAGCAAATATCCAGGGAACTACAATGAGCAGTTCTTC. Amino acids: CASKYPGNYNEQFF.

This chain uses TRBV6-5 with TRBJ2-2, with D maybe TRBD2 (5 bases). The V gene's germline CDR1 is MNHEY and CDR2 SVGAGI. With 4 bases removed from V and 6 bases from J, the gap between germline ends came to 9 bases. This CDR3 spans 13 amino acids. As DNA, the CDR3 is TGTGCCAGCAGTTCGGGGTCGGCCGGGGAGCTGTTTTTT. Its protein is CASSSGSAGELFF.

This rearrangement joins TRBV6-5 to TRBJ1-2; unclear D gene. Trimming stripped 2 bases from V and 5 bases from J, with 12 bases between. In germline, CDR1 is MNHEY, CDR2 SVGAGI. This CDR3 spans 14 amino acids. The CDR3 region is CASSYTHLTYGYTF. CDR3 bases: TGTGCCAGCAGTTACACGCACCTCACGTATGGCTACACCTTC.

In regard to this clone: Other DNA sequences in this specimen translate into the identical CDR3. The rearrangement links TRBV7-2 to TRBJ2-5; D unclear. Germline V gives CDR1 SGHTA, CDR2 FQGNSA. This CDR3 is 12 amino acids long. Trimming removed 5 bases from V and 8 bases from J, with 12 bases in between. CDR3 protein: CASSPSRETQYF. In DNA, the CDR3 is TGTGCCAGCAGCCCGAGTCGCGAAACCCAGTACTTC. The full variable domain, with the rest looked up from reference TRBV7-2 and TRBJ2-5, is GAGVSQSPSNKVTEKGKDVELRCDPISGHTALYWYRQSLGQGLEFLIYFQGNSAPDKSGLPSDRFSAERTGGSVSTLTIQRTQQEDSAVYLCASSPSRETQYFGPGTRLLVL.

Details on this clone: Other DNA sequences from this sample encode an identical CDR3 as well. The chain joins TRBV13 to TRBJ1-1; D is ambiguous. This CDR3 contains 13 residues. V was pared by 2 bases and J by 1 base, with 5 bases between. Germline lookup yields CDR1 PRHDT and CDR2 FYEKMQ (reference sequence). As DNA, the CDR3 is TGTGCCAGCAGCTTACGAGGGAACACTGAAGCTTTCTTT. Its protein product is CASSLRGNTEAFF.

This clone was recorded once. This CDR3 reads CASSLGQGTTEKLFF. Written as DNA, the CDR3 is TGTGCCAGCAGCTTAGGACAGGGAACTACCGAAAAACTGTTTTTT. The chain has TRBV7-9 and TRBJ1-4; TRBD1 matches 7 bases. The junction had 7 bases not matched to a gene; V was cut back by 1 base and J by 8 bases. Germline CDR1 and CDR2: SEHNR and FQNEAQ (reference sequence). The length of the CDR3 is 15 residues.

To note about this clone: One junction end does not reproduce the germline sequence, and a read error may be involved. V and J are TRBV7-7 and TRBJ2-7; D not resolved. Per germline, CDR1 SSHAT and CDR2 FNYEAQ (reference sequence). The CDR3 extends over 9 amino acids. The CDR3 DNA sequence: TGTGCTAGCATCCGGCAGGAGCTCTTC. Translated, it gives CASIRQELF. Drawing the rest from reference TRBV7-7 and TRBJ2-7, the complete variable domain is GAGVSQSPRYKVTKRGQDVTLRCDPISSHATLYWYQQALGQGPEFLTYFNYEAQPDKSGLPSDRFSAERPEGSISTLTIQRTEQRDSAMYRCASIRQELFGPGTRLTVT.

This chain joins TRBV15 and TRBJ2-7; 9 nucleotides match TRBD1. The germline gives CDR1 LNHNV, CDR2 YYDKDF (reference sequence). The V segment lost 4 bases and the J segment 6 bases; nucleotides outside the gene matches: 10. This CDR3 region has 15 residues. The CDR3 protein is CATSKRADRGSEQYF. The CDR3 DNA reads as TGTGCCACCAGCAAAAGAGCGGACAGGGGTTCCGAGCAGTACTTC.

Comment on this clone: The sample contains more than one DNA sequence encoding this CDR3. CDR3 loop: CASSLRTVNTEAFF. CDR3 coding DNA: TGTGCCAGCAGCCTACGGACGGTGAACACTGAAGCTTTCTTT. The rearrangement uses TRBV7-2 and TRBJ1-1, with unresolved D. Germline lookup yields CDR1 SGHTA and CDR2 FQGNSA. The ends were cut back, 5 bases at V and 0 bases at J, with 10 bases in the middle. This CDR3 contains 14 residues.

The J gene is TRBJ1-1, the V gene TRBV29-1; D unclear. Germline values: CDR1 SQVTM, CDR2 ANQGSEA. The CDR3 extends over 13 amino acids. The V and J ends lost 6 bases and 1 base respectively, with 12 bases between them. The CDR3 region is CSVGRRQNTEAFF. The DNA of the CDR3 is TGCAGCGTGGGCCGGCGGCAGAACACTGAAGCTTTCTTT.

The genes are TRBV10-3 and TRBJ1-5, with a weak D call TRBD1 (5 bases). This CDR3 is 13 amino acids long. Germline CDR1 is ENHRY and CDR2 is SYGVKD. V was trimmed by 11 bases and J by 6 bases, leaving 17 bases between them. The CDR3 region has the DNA TGTGCCTCCCGGCAGGGTCTCAGTCAGCCCCAGCATTTT. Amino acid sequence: CASRQGLSQPQHF.